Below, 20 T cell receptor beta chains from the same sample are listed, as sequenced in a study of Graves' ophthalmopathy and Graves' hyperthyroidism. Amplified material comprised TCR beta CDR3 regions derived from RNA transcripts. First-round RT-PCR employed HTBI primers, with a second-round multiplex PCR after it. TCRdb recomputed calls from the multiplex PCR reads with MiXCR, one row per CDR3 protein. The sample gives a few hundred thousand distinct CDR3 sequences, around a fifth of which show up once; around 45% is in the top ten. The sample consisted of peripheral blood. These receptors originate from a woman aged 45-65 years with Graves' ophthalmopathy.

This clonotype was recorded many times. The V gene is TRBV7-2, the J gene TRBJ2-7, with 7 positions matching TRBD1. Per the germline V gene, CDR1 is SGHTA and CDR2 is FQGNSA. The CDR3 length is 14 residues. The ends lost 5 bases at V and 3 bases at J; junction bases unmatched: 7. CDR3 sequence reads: CASSRGQWNYEQYF. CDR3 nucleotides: TGTGCCAGCAGCAGGGGACAGTGGAACTACGAGCAGTACTTC.

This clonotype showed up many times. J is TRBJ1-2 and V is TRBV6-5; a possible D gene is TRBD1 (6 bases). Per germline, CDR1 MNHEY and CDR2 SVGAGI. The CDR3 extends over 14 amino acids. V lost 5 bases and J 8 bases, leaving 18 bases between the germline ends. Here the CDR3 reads CASSTQTGHIGYTF. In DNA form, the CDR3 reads TGTGCCAGCAGTACTCAGACAGGTCATATCGGCTACACCTTC.

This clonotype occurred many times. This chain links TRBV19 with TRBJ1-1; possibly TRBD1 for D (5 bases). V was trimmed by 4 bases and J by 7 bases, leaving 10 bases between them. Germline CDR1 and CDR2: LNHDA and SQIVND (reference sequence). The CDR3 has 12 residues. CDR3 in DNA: TGTGCCAGTAGTACGGGACTGGGTGAAGCTTTCTTT. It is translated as CASSTGLGEAFF.

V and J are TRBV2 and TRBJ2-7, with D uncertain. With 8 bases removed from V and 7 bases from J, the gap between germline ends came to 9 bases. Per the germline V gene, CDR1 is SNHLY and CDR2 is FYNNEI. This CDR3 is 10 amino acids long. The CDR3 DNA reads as TGTGCCAGCGGGCTTTCGGAGCAGTACTTC. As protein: CASGLSEQYF.

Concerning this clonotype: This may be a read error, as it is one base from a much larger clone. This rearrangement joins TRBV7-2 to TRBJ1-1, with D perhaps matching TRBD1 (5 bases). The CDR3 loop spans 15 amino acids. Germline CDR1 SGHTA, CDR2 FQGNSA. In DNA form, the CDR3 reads TGTGTCAGCAGCCCTAGTGGGACTGTGAACACTGAAGCTTTCTTT. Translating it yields CVSSPSGTVNTEAFF.

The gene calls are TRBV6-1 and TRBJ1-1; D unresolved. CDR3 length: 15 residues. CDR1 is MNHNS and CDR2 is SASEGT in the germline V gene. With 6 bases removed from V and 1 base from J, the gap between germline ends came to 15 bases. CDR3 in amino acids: CASRVSGRENTEAFF. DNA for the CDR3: TGTGCCAGCAGAGTAAGCGGACGGGAGAACACTGAAGCTTTCTTT.

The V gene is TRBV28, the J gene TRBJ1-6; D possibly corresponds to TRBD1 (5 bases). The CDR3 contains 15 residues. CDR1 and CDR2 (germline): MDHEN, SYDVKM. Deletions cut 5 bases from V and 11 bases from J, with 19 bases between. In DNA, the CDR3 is TGTGCCAGCAGTATTCCGTCGGGTCCGGGGGCACCCCTCCACTTT. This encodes CASSIPSGPGAPLHF.

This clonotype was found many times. This CDR3 reads CASSHGLLSYEQYF. The CDR3 coding sequence is TGTGCCAGCAGTCACGGATTACTGTCCTACGAGCAGTACTTC. The V and J genes are TRBV28 and TRBJ2-7; D unclear. Trimming stripped 5 bases from V and 1 base from J, with 12 bases between. The CDR3 consists of 14 residues. From germline, CDR1 is MDHEN and CDR2 SYDVKM.

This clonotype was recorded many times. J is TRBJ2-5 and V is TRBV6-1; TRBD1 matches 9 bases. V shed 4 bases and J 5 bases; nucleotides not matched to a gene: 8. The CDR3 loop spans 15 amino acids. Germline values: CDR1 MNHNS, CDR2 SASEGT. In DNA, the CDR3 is TGTGCCAGCAGTGTAACAGGGGGCTTTATGGAGACCCAGTACTTC. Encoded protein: CASSVTGGFMETQYF.

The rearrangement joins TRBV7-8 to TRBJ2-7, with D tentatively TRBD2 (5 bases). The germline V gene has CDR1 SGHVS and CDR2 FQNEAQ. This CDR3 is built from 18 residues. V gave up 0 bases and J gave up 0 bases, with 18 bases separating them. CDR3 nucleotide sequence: TGTGCCAGCAGCTTAGCCGCGGTGAGGGTAGGGAACTCCTACGAGCAGTACTTC. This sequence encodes CASSLAAVRVGNSYEQYF.

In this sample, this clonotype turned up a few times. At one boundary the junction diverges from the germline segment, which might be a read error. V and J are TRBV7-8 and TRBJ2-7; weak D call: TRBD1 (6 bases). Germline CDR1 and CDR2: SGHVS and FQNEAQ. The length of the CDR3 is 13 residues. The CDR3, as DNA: TGTGGCAGCAGCTCAACAGGGCCCTACGAGCAGTACTTC. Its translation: CGSSSTGPYEQYF.

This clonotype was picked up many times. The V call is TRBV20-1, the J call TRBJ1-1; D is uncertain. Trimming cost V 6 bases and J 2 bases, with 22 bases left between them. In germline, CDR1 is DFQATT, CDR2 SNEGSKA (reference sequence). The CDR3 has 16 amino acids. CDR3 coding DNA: TGCAGTGCCGCCAAACGGGCGTTCACCGGAAACACTGAAGCTTTCTTT. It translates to CSAAKRAFTGNTEAFF.

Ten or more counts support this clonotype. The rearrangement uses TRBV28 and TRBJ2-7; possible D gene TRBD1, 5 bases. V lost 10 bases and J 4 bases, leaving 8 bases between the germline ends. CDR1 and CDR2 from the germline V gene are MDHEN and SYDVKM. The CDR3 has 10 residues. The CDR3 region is CATQGYEQYF. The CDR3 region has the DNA TGTGCCACTCAGGGTTACGAGCAGTACTTC.

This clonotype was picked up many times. The CDR3 loop reads CSARIAGSTGELFF. The CDR3 bases are TGCAGTGCTAGAATAGCGGGGAGTACCGGGGAGCTGTTTTTT. The chain joins TRBV20-1 to TRBJ2-2, with 8 bases fitting TRBD2. The germline CDR1 and CDR2 sequences are DFQATT and SNEGSKA (reference sequence). Trimming removed 2 bases from V and 5 bases from J; junction bases left unmatched: 4. The CDR3 loop spans 14 amino acids.

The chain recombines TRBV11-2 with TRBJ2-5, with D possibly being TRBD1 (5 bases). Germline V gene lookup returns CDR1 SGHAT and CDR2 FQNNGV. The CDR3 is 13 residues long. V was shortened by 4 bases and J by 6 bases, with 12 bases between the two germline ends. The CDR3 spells CASSSGFPQTQYF. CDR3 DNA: TGTGCCAGCAGCTCAGGGTTCCCACAGACCCAGTACTTC.

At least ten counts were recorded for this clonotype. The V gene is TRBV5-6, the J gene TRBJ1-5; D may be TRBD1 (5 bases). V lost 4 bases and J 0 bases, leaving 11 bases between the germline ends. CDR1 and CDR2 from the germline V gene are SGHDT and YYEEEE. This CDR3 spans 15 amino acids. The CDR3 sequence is CASSLGGYSNQPQHF. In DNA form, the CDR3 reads TGTGCCAGCAGCCTCGGGGGATATAGCAATCAGCCCCAGCATTTT.

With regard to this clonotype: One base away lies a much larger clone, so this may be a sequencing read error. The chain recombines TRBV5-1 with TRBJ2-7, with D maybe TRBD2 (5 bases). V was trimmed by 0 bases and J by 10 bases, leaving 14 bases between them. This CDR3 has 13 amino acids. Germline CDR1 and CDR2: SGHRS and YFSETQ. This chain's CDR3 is CASSLGLDSTQYF. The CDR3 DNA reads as TGCGCCAGCAGCTTGGGACTGGACTCGACTCAGTACTTC. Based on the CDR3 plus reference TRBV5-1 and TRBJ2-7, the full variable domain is KAGVTQTPRYLIKTRGQQVTLSCSPISGHRSVSWYQQTPGQGLQFLFEYFSETQRNKGNFPGRFSGRQFSNSRSEMNVSTLELGDSALYLCASSLGLDSTQYFGPGTRLTVT.

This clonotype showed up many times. In nucleotides, the CDR3 is TGTGCCAGCAGTCGTGGGACTTTCGGGTACTTC. This encodes CASSRGTFGYF. The chain carries TRBV2 and TRBJ2-5; D is possibly TRBD2 (6 bases). This CDR3 is 11 amino acids long. Trimming removed 5 bases from V and 13 bases from J, with 14 bases in between. Germline CDR1 and CDR2: SNHLY and FYNNEI.

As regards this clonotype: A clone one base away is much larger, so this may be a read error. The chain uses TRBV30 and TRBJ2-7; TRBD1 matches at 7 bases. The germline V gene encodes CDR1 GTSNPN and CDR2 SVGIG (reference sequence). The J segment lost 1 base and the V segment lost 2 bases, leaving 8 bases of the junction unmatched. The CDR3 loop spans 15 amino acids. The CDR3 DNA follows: TGTGCCTGGAGTCTGGGGACAGACCTATCCTACGAGCAGTACTTC. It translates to CAWSLGTDLSYEQYF.

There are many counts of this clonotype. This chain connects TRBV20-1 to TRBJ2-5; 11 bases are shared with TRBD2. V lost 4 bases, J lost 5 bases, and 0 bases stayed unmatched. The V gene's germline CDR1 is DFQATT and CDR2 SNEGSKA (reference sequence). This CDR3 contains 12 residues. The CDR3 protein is CSATSGRETQYF. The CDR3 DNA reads TGCAGTGCTACTAGCGGGAGGGAGACCCAGTACTTC.